This passage covers 24 T cell receptor beta chains from one sample sequenced in a study of Ad26.COV2.S vaccination and SARS-CoV-2 variants. Generated by immunoSEQ multiplex PCR, the TCRdb table keeps only in-frame clones and is missing some. The top ten hold approximately 2.1% of the sample, which has 300,000 to 400,000 clones, roughly 80% seen once. This sample's treatment: roughly 19 received Ad26.COV2.S at low or high dose, single or two shots; roughly 5 received placebo; per-sample allocation not given. After the first vaccine or placebo injection, samples were drawn on day 63. The starting material was peripheral blood, obtained in a trial of Ad26.COV2.S vaccine versus placebo. The receptor set was obtained from a person aged 18-60 years who received the Ad26.COV2.S COVID-19 vaccine or a placebo.

This chain uses TRBV20-1 with TRBJ2-3; possibly TRBD2 for D (6 bases). Trimming took 6 bases from V and 8 from J, leaving 12 bases between them. The CDR3 consists of 11 residues. CDR1 and CDR2 (germline): DFQATT, SNEGSKA (reference sequence). The CDR3 protein is CSANMGGTQYF. The CDR3 DNA reads TGCAGTGCGAATATGGGGGGTACGCAGTATTTT.

The CDR3 DNA is TGTGCCAGCAGTTTATTAGGGGAGGTGACAGATACGCAGTATTTT. Its protein product is CASSLLGEVTDTQYF. The chain carries TRBV28 and TRBJ2-3, with a possible D match to TRBD2 (6 bases). The CDR3 loop spans 15 amino acids. Per germline, CDR1 MDHEN and CDR2 SYDVKM. Trimming cost V 1 base and J 3 bases, with 11 bases left between them.

The chain uses TRBV5-5 and TRBJ2-7; 8 bases match TRBD1. Germline V gene lookup returns CDR1 SGHKS and CDR2 YYEKEE (reference sequence). The CDR3 loop spans 14 amino acids. V shed 4 bases and J 4 bases; nucleotides not matched to a gene: 7. The CDR3 sequence: CASSPWTGSYEQYF. The DNA of the CDR3 is TGTGCCAGCAGCCCCTGGACAGGGAGTTACGAGCAGTACTTC.

The rearrangement links TRBV6-2 or TRBV6-3 to TRBJ2-5; 7 bases fit TRBD2. Looked up from germline, CDR1 is MNHEY and CDR2 is SVGEGT. V dropped 4 bases and J dropped 3; count of bases not matched to a gene: 5. The CDR3 length is 14 residues. The chain's CDR3 is CASSFFSGEETQYF. The DNA for the CDR3 is TGTGCCAGCAGTTTTTTCAGCGGGGAAGAGACCCAGTACTTC.

The chain is built from TRBV25-1 and TRBJ1-1; D possibly corresponds to TRBD1 (6 bases). V lost 3 bases and J 7 bases, leaving 15 bases between the germline ends. CDR1 and CDR2 from the germline V gene are MGHDK and SYGVNS. There are 14 residues in the CDR3. CDR3 coding DNA: TGTGCCAGCAGTGACTTAGCCGAGACAGGTGAAGCTTTCTTT. Translation: CASSDLAETGEAFF.

The V and J genes are TRBV9 and TRBJ2-5; 12 positions match TRBD1. Per the germline V gene, CDR1 is SGDLS and CDR2 is YYNGEE. This CDR3 has 15 residues. V dropped 3 bases and J dropped 5; count of bases not matched to a gene: 5. The CDR3 DNA reads TGTGCCAGCAGCGGGGACAGGGGGCATGTCGAGACCCAGTACTTC. As protein: CASSGDRGHVETQYF.

The chain combines TRBV18 with TRBJ1-3; D unclear. CDR1 is KGHSH and CDR2 is LQKENI in the germline V gene. The length of the CDR3 is 13 residues. Trimming cost V 2 bases and J 2 bases, with 4 bases left between them. The CDR3 here is CASSPGPGNTIYF. The CDR3 DNA follows: TGTGCCAGCTCACCAGGGCCTGGAAACACCATATATTTT.

The chain couples TRBV12-3 or TRBV12-4 to TRBJ2-2; D is ambiguous. This CDR3 has 13 residues. The ends were cut back, 0 bases at V and 4 bases at J, with 3 bases in the middle. CDR3 coding DNA: TGTGCCAGCAGTTTAGCTACCACCGGGGAGCTGTTTTTT. This translates into CASSLATTGELFF.

This clone has a count of ten or more. This chain joins TRBV28 and TRBJ2-3, with unresolved D. The CDR3 loop spans 13 amino acids. The V and J ends lost 5 bases and 7 bases respectively, with 13 bases between them. Germline CDR1 and CDR2: MDHEN and SYDVKM. The CDR3 DNA sequence: TGTGCCAGCAGTCCGGGCTCTAGGTATACGCAGTATTTT. Encoded protein: CASSPGSRYTQYF.

V gene TRBV3-1 (or the pseudogene TRBV3-2) combines with J gene TRBJ2-2; a possible D gene is TRBD2 (7 bases). The V and J ends lost 0 bases and 3 bases respectively, with 14 bases between them. The CDR3 runs 17 residues. Per the germline V gene, CDR1 is LGHDT and CDR2 is YNNKEL (reference sequence). The CDR3 region has the DNA TGTGCCAGCAGCCAAGATCTAGGGGGGGCGGACACCGGGGAGCTGTTTTTT. Encoded protein: CASSQDLGGADTGELFF.

The chain uses TRBV6-5 and TRBJ1-1; a possible D gene is TRBD1 (5 bases). This CDR3 region has 15 residues. Trimming took 4 bases from V and 5 from J, leaving 17 bases between them. Germline-derived CDR1 and CDR2 are MNHEY and SVGAGI. The CDR3 is CASSFEGAPRTEAFF. The CDR3 DNA is TGTGCCAGCAGTTTTGAAGGGGCCCCTCGGACTGAAGCTTTCTTT.

This chain links TRBV18 with TRBJ1-5, with 7 bases lining up with TRBD1. Germline CDR1 and CDR2: KGHSH and LQKENI. Trimming at V came to 1 base and at J to 9 bases, leaving 6 bases not matched to a gene. The CDR3 loop spans 14 amino acids. The CDR3 DNA reads TGTGCCAGCTCACCACTGGACAGGAGAGTGCCCCAGCATTTT. Its translation: CASSPLDRRVPQHF.

The chain is built from TRBV5-1 and TRBJ1-1; D is unclear. Looked up from germline, CDR1 is SGHRS and CDR2 is YFSETQ. The CDR3 has 13 residues. Trimming removed 2 bases from V and 6 bases from J, with 11 bases in between. In DNA, the CDR3 is TGCGCCAGCAGCTTCACAGTATCATCTGAAGCTTTCTTT. Its protein is CASSFTVSSEAFF.

The rearrangement links TRBV5-1 to TRBJ1-6; D is possibly TRBD1 (5 bases). The CDR3 is 15 amino acids. Germline lookup yields CDR1 SGHRS and CDR2 YFSETQ. V gave up 0 bases and J gave up 6 bases, with 10 bases separating them. The CDR3 spells CASSLVRGSNSPLHF. Here the CDR3 DNA reads TGCGCCAGCAGCTTGGTACGGGGCAGTAATTCACCCCTCCACTTT.

J is TRBJ2-7 and V is TRBV29-1; tentatively, D is TRBD2 (5 bases). Germline V gene data show CDR1 as SQVTM and CDR2 as ANQGSEA. V lost 2 bases to trimming and J lost 5 bases, with 22 bases between them. This CDR3 has 16 amino acids. The CDR3, as DNA: TGCAGCGTTGAACGGGGAAGGGTGATTTACGTCCACGAGCAGTACTTC. It codes for CSVERGRVIYVHEQYF.

The chain joins TRBV5-4 to TRBJ1-3, with D uncertain. CDR1 and CDR2 (germline): SGHNT, YYREEE (reference sequence). The CDR3 loop spans 13 amino acids. Deletions cut 3 bases from V and 0 bases from J, with 4 bases between. Written as DNA, the CDR3 is TGTGCCAGCAGCTGGGACTCTGGAAACACCATATATTTT. Its translation is CASSWDSGNTIYF.

The chain combines TRBV6-5 with TRBJ2-7; perhaps TRBD1 as D (5 bases). CDR3 size: 14 residues. CDR1 is MNHEY and CDR2 is SVGAGI in the germline V gene. The V end was cut by 4 bases, the J end by 5 bases, with 15 bases between. DNA of the CDR3: TGTGCCAGCAGTTCTCAGGGTCCGTTGGACGAGCAGTACTTC. Translation gives CASSSQGPLDEQYF.

This clone was detected once. The chain employs TRBV7-2 and TRBJ1-1, with 9 bases matching TRBD1. The CDR3 is 16 amino acids. The germline gives CDR1 SGHTA, CDR2 FQGNSA. V shed 5 bases, J shed 4 bases, and the junction held 11 bases outside the gene matches. Here the CDR3 reads CASSAYRGRLPTEAFF. The CDR3 DNA sequence: TGTGCCAGCAGCGCCTACAGGGGGCGCCTCCCCACTGAAGCTTTCTTT.

The J gene is TRBJ2-7, the V gene TRBV18; possibly TRBD1 or TRBD2 for D (5 bases each). Deletions cut 5 bases from V and 5 bases from J, with 10 bases between. This CDR3 is built from 12 residues. Germline V gene sequence: CDR1 KGHSH, CDR2 LQKENI. The CDR3 bases are TGTGCCAGCTCAACCCAGGGACACGAGCAGTACTTC. Protein: CASSTQGHEQYF.

In this sample, this clone turned up a few times. CDR3 bases: TGTGCCAGCAGCTTGTTAGCTTACGAGCAGTACTTC. Protein sequence: CASSLLAYEQYF. J is TRBJ2-7 and V is TRBV5-6, with no clear D. The CDR3 loop spans 12 amino acids. V was trimmed by 1 base and J by 4 bases, leaving 6 bases between them. CDR1 and CDR2 from the germline V gene are SGHDT and YYEEEE.

This rearrangement joins TRBV5-1 to TRBJ2-5, with TRBD1 as a possible D gene (6 bases). Trimming shortened V by 4 bases and J by 5 bases, and 12 bases separated the two germline ends. The CDR3 covers 13 residues. Germline V gene data show CDR1 as SGHRS and CDR2 as YFSETQ. The CDR3 region is CASSGQSRETQYF. The CDR3, as DNA: TGCGCCAGCAGCGGACAGTCAAGGGAGACCCAGTACTTC.

This clone was seen a handful of times. The chain carries TRBV6-6 and TRBJ2-7; 10 bases agree with TRBD1. J gave up 5 bases and V 5 bases, and 21 bases lay outside the gene matches. The germline CDR1 and CDR2 sequences are MNHNY and SVGAGI (reference sequence). CDR3 length equals 19 residues. The CDR3 is CASSRTRPGTGEKKDEQYF. The CDR3 coding sequence is TGTGCCAGCAGTCGAACCCGTCCCGGGACAGGGGAAAAAAAGGACGAGCAGTACTTC.

J is TRBJ2-7 and V is TRBV13; D gene uncertain. The CDR3 spans 12 residues. Germline V gene lookup returns CDR1 PRHDT and CDR2 FYEKMQ (reference sequence). V was trimmed by 1 base and J by 4 bases, leaving 5 bases between them. This CDR3 reads CASSLEGYEQYF. In DNA form, the CDR3 reads TGTGCCAGCAGCTTAGAAGGGTACGAGCAGTACTTC.

This clone was seen just once. The rearrangement uses TRBV19 and TRBJ1-1, with D possibly matching TRBD1 (5 bases). CDR3 length equals 14 residues. The germline CDR1 and CDR2 sequences are LNHDA and SQIVND (reference sequence). V lost 6 bases to trimming and J lost 0 bases, with 11 bases between them. The chain's CDR3 is CASREQGLNTEAFF. The CDR3 DNA sequence: TGTGCCAGTAGGGAGCAGGGCCTGAACACTGAAGCTTTCTTT.